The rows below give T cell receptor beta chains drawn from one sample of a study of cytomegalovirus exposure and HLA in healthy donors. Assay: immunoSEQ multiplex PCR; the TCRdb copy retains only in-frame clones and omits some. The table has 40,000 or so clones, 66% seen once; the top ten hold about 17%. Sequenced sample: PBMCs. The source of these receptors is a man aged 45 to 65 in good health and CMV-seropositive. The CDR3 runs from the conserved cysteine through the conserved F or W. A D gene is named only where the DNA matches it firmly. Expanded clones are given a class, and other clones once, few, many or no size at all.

TGTGCCAGCAGTGAACATCGGGGGAACCAAAACATTCAGTACTTC	CASSEHRGNQNIQYF	TRBV25-1	.	TRBJ2-4	.
TGTGCCATCAGTGAGAGGGGGTTGAACACTGAAGCTTTCTTT	CAISERGLNTEAFF	TRBV10-3	.	TRBJ1-1	.
TGTGCCAGCAGAGGGGAAGCCTCAGAAGAGACCCAGTACTTC	CASRGEASEETQYF	TRBV4-2	few	TRBJ2-5	.
TGTGCCAGCAGCCCAGACAGGTTCAACGACAATCAGCCCCAGCATTTT	CASSPDRFNDNQPQHF	TRBV4-2	.	TRBJ1-5	.
TGTGCCAGCAGGGGGGGGGCAGGGCGTGAAAAACTGTTTTTT	CASRGGAGREKLFF	TRBV6-1	.	TRBJ1-4	.
TGTGCCAGCAGCGAGGGGGGGGAATATCCCCTATACAATGAGCAGTTCTTC	CASSEGGEYPLYNEQFF	TRBV9	.	TRBJ2-1	.
TGTGCCTGGACCGGGACAAAGGGAAACACCATATATTTT	CAWTGTKGNTIYF	TRBV30	once	TRBJ1-3	.
TGTGCCAGCAGTGAATTGCCGGCGGGAGGGCCAGGGACCCAGTACTTC	CASSELPAGGPGTQYF	TRBV6-1	.	TRBJ2-5	TRBD2
TGTGCCAGCAGTTCGGGACAGACCTATAATTCACCCCTCCACTTT	CASSSGQTYNSPLHF	TRBV27	.	TRBJ1-6	TRBD1
TGTGCCAGCAGCTTTCAGGGGGCAGGAACTGAAGCTTTCTTT	CASSFQGAGTEAFF	TRBV7-8	.	TRBJ1-1	TRBD1
TGTGCCAGTAGTGGAACAGGGGGCTGGACCGGGGAGCTGTTTTTT	CASSGTGGWTGELFF	TRBV19	.	TRBJ2-2	TRBD1
TGTGCCAGCAGTGATCTTGTTTACGCGGGGAACACTGAAGCTTTCTTT	CASSDLVYAGNTEAFF	TRBV6-1	.	TRBJ1-1	.
TGTGCCAGCAGCCGAGGACAGGAGGATGGCTACACCTTC	CASSRGQEDGYTF	TRBV7-8	.	TRBJ1-2	TRBD1
TGTGCCAGCAGCTCTGAAGGACAGGCGTATTCACCCCTCCACTTT	CASSSEGQAYSPLHF	TRBV7-2	.	TRBJ1-6	TRBD1
TGTGCCAGCAGCTCAAGCGGGGTCTCCTACGAGCAGTACTTC	CASSSSGVSYEQYF	TRBV7-7	few	TRBJ2-7	TRBD2
TGCGCCAGCAGCCGGGGACAGGAGTTACCCGGCTACACCTTC	CASSRGQELPGYTF	TRBV5-1	.	TRBJ1-2	TRBD1
TGTGCCAGCAGCTTAGTGATCCCGGGCGAGCAGTACTTC	CASSLVIPGEQYF	TRBV11-2	.	TRBJ2-7	.
TGTGCCAGCAGCCCTACGGCGGACAGAGTTTACGAGCAGTACTTC	CASSPTADRVYEQYF	TRBV11-3	few	TRBJ2-7	.
TGCGCCAGCAGCCAAGGCCCGGGACTCGGAATCACAGATACGCAGTATTTT	CASSQGPGLGITDTQYF	TRBV4-3	.	TRBJ2-3	.
TGTGCCAGTACAGGGGCCCGTAGCAATCAGCCCCAGCATTTT	CASTGARSNQPQHF	TRBV2	.	TRBJ1-5	TRBD1
TGCGCCAGCAGCCAAGAGGGGACTAGCGGGGAGAAAGATACGCAGTATTTT	CASSQEGTSGEKDTQYF	TRBV4-3	.	TRBJ2-3	TRBD2
TGTGCCAGCAGTTACGACAGGGGGCACTATGGCTACACCTTC	CASSYDRGHYGYTF	TRBV9	few	TRBJ1-2	TRBD1
TGTGCCAGCAGTCAATTCCTAGCAGGCACAGATACGCAGTATTTT	CASSQFLAGTDTQYF	TRBV7-2	.	TRBJ2-3	.
TGTGCCAGCCGAACAGGGACAGTTAAGAACACTGAAGCTTTCTTT	CASRTGTVKNTEAFF	TRBV19	.	TRBJ1-1	TRBD1
TGTGCCAGCAGCCAAGATAGGAGGGTGAGCTCTGGAAACACCATATATTTT	CASSQDRRVSSGNTIYF	TRBV14	few	TRBJ1-3	.
TGCGCCAGCAGCTTCCCCGACAGGGGGCATGCAGATACGCAGTATTTT	CASSFPDRGHADTQYF	TRBV5-1	once	TRBJ2-3	TRBD1
TGTGCCAGTAGCCGAGGCGGCTACAATGAGCAGTTCTTC	CASSRGGYNEQFF	TRBV19	few	TRBJ2-1	.
TGCGCCAGCAGCCAAGCGTTGCGGGGGGGCGTCCAAGAGACCCAGTACTTC	CASSQALRGGVQETQYF	TRBV4-3	few	TRBJ2-5	TRBD2
TGTGCCAGCAGTTTTATAGGGGATCAGCCCCAGCATTTT	CASSFIGDQPQHF	TRBV7-2	.	TRBJ1-5	.